Each of the 22 T cell receptor beta chains below was sequenced from the same sample in a study of blood T cell repertoires in COVID-19. Clones were sequenced by immunoSEQ multiplex PCR, and TCRdb holds only the in-frame ones, with some missing. The data hold 95,000 to 110,000 clones, with approximately 88% observed a single time. The sample comprised peripheral blood. The source is a human donor in a cohort sampled during active COVID-19.

This clone was observed a single time. The chain is built from TRBV5-1 and TRBJ1-4; the D gene is possibly TRBD1 (6 bases). V lost 4 bases and J 3 bases, leaving 13 bases between the germline ends. The length of the CDR3 is 15 residues. Per germline, CDR1 SGHRS and CDR2 YFSETQ. DNA of the CDR3: TGCGCCAGCAGCCCACAGGGTTCGGCTAATGAAAAACTGTTTTTT. It codes for CASSPQGSANEKLFF.

This chain joins TRBV2 and TRBJ1-1, with 7 bases fitting TRBD1. This CDR3 region has 14 residues. With V trimmed by 8 bases and J by 4 bases, 10 bases remained unmatched. Germline V CDR1 and CDR2: SNHLY, FYNNEI. Here the CDR3 reads CASLTGWMGTEAFF. The CDR3, as DNA: TGTGCCAGCCTGACAGGGTGGATGGGCACTGAAGCTTTCTTT.

The chain links TRBV18 to TRBJ2-5; D perhaps matches TRBD2 (5 bases). The germline gives CDR1 KGHSH, CDR2 LQKENI. Trimming took off 5 bases at V and 0 bases at J, with 19 bases between the two ends. CDR3 size: 17 residues. This CDR3 is CASSDQYAKDYQETQYF. The DNA of the CDR3 is TGTGCCAGCTCAGACCAATACGCCAAGGACTACCAAGAGACCCAGTACTTC. The full variable domain, completed using reference TRBV18 and TRBJ2-5, is NAGVMQNPRHLVRRRGQEARLRCSPMKGHSHVYWYRQLPEEGLKFMVYLQKENIIDESGMPKERFSAEFPKEGPSILRIQQVVRGDSAAYFCASSDQYAKDYQETQYFGPGTRLLVL.

This rearrangement joins TRBV7-2 to TRBJ1-5; D might be TRBD1 (5 bases). Germline CDR1 is SGHTA and CDR2 is FQGNSA. Trimming pared 3 bases from V and 4 bases from J, leaving 13 bases between. This CDR3 is built from 15 residues. The CDR3 loop is CASSFQGGANQPQHF. The CDR3 region has the DNA TGTGCCAGCAGCTTTCAGGGTGGGGCGAATCAGCCCCAGCATTTT. Together with reference TRBV7-2 and TRBJ1-5, the CDR3 gives the full variable domain: GAGVSQSPSNKVTEKGKDVELRCDPISGHTALYWYRQSLGQGLEFLIYFQGNSAPDKSGLPSDRFSAERTGGSVSTLTIQRTQQEDSAVYLCASSFQGGANQPQHFGDGTRLSIL.

The rearrangement links TRBV6-5 to TRBJ2-5, with D possibly matching TRBD1 (6 bases). V lost 6 bases, J lost 12 bases, and 17 bases lay in between. In germline, CDR1 is MNHEY, CDR2 SVGAGI. The CDR3 contains 12 residues. The CDR3 DNA sequence: TGTGCCAGCAGCAGGCAGGGGCAGGTAGAGTACTTC. It translates to CASSRQGQVEYF.

As DNA, the CDR3 is TGTGCCAGTAGCCGTAAGGGACAGTTCTCTGGAAACACCATATATTTT. Translating it yields CASSRKGQFSGNTIYF. The chain carries TRBV19 and TRBJ1-3, with 7 bases matching TRBD1. Germline lookup yields CDR1 LNHDA and CDR2 SQIVND (reference sequence). Losses at the gene ends were 6 bases for V and 0 bases for J; bases not matched to a gene: 8. The CDR3 consists of 16 residues. The entire variable domain, with the rest obtained from reference TRBV19 and TRBJ1-3, is as follows: DGGITQSPKYLFRKEGQNVTLSCEQNLNHDAMYWYRQDPGQGLRLIYYSQIVNDFQKGDIAEGYSVSREKKESFPLTVTSAQKNPTAFYLCASSRKGQFSGNTIYFGEGSWLTVV.

This clone occurred once. CDR3: CATSVARSSTETQYF. CDR3 DNA: TGTGCCACCAGTGTCGCCAGGTCGAGTACAGAGACCCAGTACTTC. The V call is TRBV24-1, the J call TRBJ2-5; D is ambiguous. This CDR3 is 15 amino acids long. Trimming shortened V by 5 bases and J by 4 bases, and 16 bases separated the two germline ends. Germline assignment: CDR1 KGHDR and CDR2 SFDVKD.

The chain carries TRBV4-2 and TRBJ2-1; 8 bases fit TRBD2. Germline CDR1 and CDR2: LGHNA and YNFKEQ. The CDR3 has 15 residues. Trimming took 2 bases from V and 8 from J; bases not matched to a gene: 8. The CDR3 DNA sequence: TGTGCCAGCAGCCAACCCGGGACTAGTGACTATGAGCAGTTCTTC. It is translated as CASSQPGTSDYEQFF.

This rearrangement joins TRBV18 to TRBJ1-1; 7 bases map to TRBD1. The V gene end was trimmed by 4 bases and the J gene end by 0 bases; junction bases not matched to a gene: 5. The CDR3 has 15 amino acids. Germline lookup yields CDR1 KGHSH and CDR2 LQKENI. CDR3 region: CASSHGTDMNTEAFF. The CDR3 bases are TGTGCCAGCTCACATGGGACAGACATGAACACTGAAGCTTTCTTT.

V is TRBV27 and J is TRBJ1-2, with 9 bases fitting TRBD1. Germline V gene lookup returns CDR1 MNHEY and CDR2 SMNVEV (reference sequence). The CDR3 is 15 residues long. The J segment lost 5 bases and the V segment lost 0 bases, leaving 4 bases of the junction unmatched. The CDR3 loop is CASSLSGQGRYGYTF. The CDR3 DNA follows: TGTGCCAGCAGTTTATCGGGACAGGGCCGGTATGGCTACACCTTC.

The V and J genes are TRBV9 and TRBJ2-7, with 14 nucleotides matching TRBD2. The CDR3 sequence is 16 residues long. The germline V gene encodes CDR1 SGDLS and CDR2 YYNGEE. Unmatched junction bases numbered 6, after V lost 4 bases and J lost 3 bases. For the CDR3, the DNA is TGTGCCAGCAGCCCCCGGGGGACTAGCGGGAGCTACGAGCAGTACTTC. Translated: CASSPRGTSGSYEQYF.

The genes are TRBV11-2 and TRBJ1-1; TRBD1 might be the D (5 bases). V was pared by 2 bases and J by 4 bases, with 8 bases between. The CDR3 runs to 13 residues. Per germline, CDR1 SGHAT and CDR2 FQNNGV. The CDR3, as DNA: TGTGCCAGCAGCTTACAGGGTATCACTGAAGCTTTCTTT. This encodes CASSLQGITEAFF.

This CDR3 reads CASSLSLAAGDEQFF. CDR3 nucleotide sequence: TGTGCCAGCAGCTTAAGTCTAGCCGCAGGGGATGAGCAGTTCTTC. This chain joins TRBV7-9 and TRBJ2-1; D is perhaps TRBD1 (6 bases). V lost 2 bases and J 8 bases, leaving 16 bases between the germline ends. From germline, CDR1 is SEHNR and CDR2 FQNEAQ (reference sequence). This CDR3 region has 15 residues.

This rearrangement joins TRBV5-5 to TRBJ2-5, with 9 nucleotides matching TRBD1. Per germline, CDR1 SGHKS and CDR2 YYEKEE (reference sequence). The CDR3 is 15 amino acids. Unmatched junction bases numbered 5, after V lost 0 bases and J lost 5 bases. DNA for the CDR3: TGTGCCAGCAGCTTGGTGGGGACAGGGATGGAGACCCAGTACTTC. This encodes CASSLVGTGMETQYF.

As for this clone: Other DNA sequences within the sample encode an identical CDR3. This chain joins TRBV11-2 and TRBJ1-1, with 10 bases matching TRBD1. The V and J ends lost 3 bases and 4 bases, in that order; junction bases with no gene match: 2. CDR1 and CDR2 from the germline V gene are SGHAT and FQNNGV. The CDR3 sequence is 14 residues long. CDR3 sequence: CASSLGQGSTEAFF. In DNA, the CDR3 is TGTGCCAGCAGCTTGGGACAGGGGAGCACTGAAGCTTTCTTT.

The rearrangement uses TRBV28 and TRBJ2-1, with 8 bases aligning to TRBD2. V lost 5 bases and J lost 4; bases outside the gene matches: 4. This CDR3 is built from 14 residues. Looked up from germline, CDR1 is MDHEN and CDR2 is SYDVKM. Here the CDR3 DNA reads TGTGCCAGCAGTCCCAGCGGGGGTTACAATGAGCAGTTCTTC. Protein: CASSPSGGYNEQFF. The complete variable domain, with remaining parts taken from reference TRBV28 and TRBJ2-1, reads DVKVTQSSRYLVKRTGEKVFLECVQDMDHENMFWYRQDPGLGLRLIYFSYDVKMKEKGDIPEGYSVSREKKERFSLILESASTNQTSMYLCASSPSGGYNEQFFGPGTRLTVL.

This clone was picked up one time. The chain employs TRBV25-1 and TRBJ2-7; 7 positions agree with TRBD2. Germline V gene lookup returns CDR1 MGHDK and CDR2 SYGVNS. This CDR3 is built from 14 residues. Trimming at V came to 5 bases and at J to 5 bases, leaving 9 bases not matched to a gene. CDR3 sequence: CASSQAGAYDEQYF. CDR3 sequence (DNA): TGTGCCAGCAGTCAGGCGGGAGCTTACGACGAGCAGTACTTC.

The chain carries TRBV27 and TRBJ2-1, with TRBD2 as a possible D gene (5 bases). V was cut by 0 bases and J by 6 bases, with 21 bases left in between. Germline values: CDR1 MNHEY, CDR2 SMNVEV (reference sequence). This CDR3 comprises 18 residues. The chain's CDR3 is CASSLSIGEGAPPNEQFF. The CDR3, as DNA: TGTGCCAGCAGTTTATCGATTGGTGAGGGAGCCCCTCCCAATGAGCAGTTCTTC.

The chain joins TRBV28 to TRBJ2-7, with 9 bases aligning to TRBD1. Germline V gene sequence: CDR1 MDHEN, CDR2 SYDVKM. This CDR3 region has 13 residues. V was clipped by 6 bases and J by 3 bases; unmatched bases: 3. The CDR3 loop is CASRPGQGYEQYF. The CDR3 DNA reads TGTGCCAGCAGACCGGGACAGGGCTACGAGCAGTACTTC.

The chain carries TRBV6-5 and TRBJ1-2, with D tentatively TRBD1 (5 bases). Trimming stripped 5 bases from V and 2 bases from J, with 9 bases between. Germline loops: CDR1 MNHEY, CDR2 SVGAGI. This CDR3 spans 13 amino acids. The CDR3 bases are TGTGCCAGCAGTACGGACACGAACTATGGCTACACCTTC. Translated: CASSTDTNYGYTF.

This chain links TRBV7-9 with TRBJ2-1; TRBD2 matches 7 bases. Germline trimming cut 5 bases from V and 5 bases from J; bases unmatched to any gene: 9. The germline CDR1 and CDR2 sequences are SEHNR and FQNEAQ (reference sequence). The CDR3 has 15 amino acids. CDR3 in DNA: TGTGCCAGCAGCCCCACCCGGGAGGCCAACAATGAGCAGTTCTTC. Its protein is CASSPTREANNEQFF.

This chain links TRBV7-9 with TRBJ2-2; 12 nucleotides agree with TRBD2. The CDR3 is 15 residues long. The V gene end was trimmed by 10 bases and the J gene end by 4 bases; junction bases not matched to a gene: 7. Per the germline V gene, CDR1 is SEHNR and CDR2 is FQNEAQ (reference sequence). For the CDR3, the DNA is TGTGCCAATCCTCCGGGACTAGCGGGCACCGGGGAGCTGTTTTTT. It encodes CANPPGLAGTGELFF.